One TCR beta chain is described in this entry. Antigen specificity is unknown. Sequencing used immunoSEQ multiplex PCR; TCRdb keeps in-frame clones, though not all of them. The data contain about 160,000 clones, under 90% of them singletons. The data stem from a study of cytomegalovirus exposure and HLA in healthy donors. The donors were part of the validation cohort of 120 subjects. That cohort was separate from the first cohort, which comprised 666 subjects. Findings and limits, study-wide: It was found in a later analysis that first-cohort TCR clusters tended to co-occur in the 90 to 150 validation repertoires. In vitro testing confirmed a few CMV-associated chains as specific for CMV antigens. Rarity marked most TCR sequences, yet some public TCRs occurred in many donors.

The germline V gene has CDR1 SNHLY and CDR2 FYNNEI. Trimming took off 6 bases at V and 7 bases at J, with 16 bases between the two ends. The CDR3 covers 14 residues. The gene calls are TRBV2 and TRBJ1-5; D perhaps matches TRBD1 (6 bases). The source is a man younger than 35 in good health and CMV-seropositive. Sequencing used PBMCs. The CDR3 is CASRGETGGQPQHF. The DNA for the CDR3 is TGTGCCAGCAGGGGAGAGACAGGCGGCCAGCCCCAGCATTTT.